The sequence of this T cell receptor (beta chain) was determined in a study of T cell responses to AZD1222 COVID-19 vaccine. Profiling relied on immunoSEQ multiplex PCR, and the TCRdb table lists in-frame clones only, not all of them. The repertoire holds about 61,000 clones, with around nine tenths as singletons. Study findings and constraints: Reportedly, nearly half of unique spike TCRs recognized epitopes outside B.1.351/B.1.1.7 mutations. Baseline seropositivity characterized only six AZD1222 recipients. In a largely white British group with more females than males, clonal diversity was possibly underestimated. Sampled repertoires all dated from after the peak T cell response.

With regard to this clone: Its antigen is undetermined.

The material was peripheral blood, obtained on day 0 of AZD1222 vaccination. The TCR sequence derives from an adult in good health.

The CDR3 DNA reads TGTGCCAGCAGGACAGGGGTGGGAGAAAAACTGTTTTTT. This encodes CASRTGVGEKLFF. The chain joins TRBV6-5 to TRBJ1-4, with 8 nucleotides matching TRBD1. Germline values: CDR1 MNHEY, CDR2 SVGAGI. This CDR3 is built from 13 residues. Unmatched junction bases numbered 5, after V lost 6 bases and J lost 8 bases.